The rows below give T cell receptor beta chains drawn from one sample of a study of long-term antiretroviral therapy in people with HIV. Some clones are missing from TCRdb's copy, which holds only in-frame ones; the method was immunoSEQ multiplex PCR. The repertoire has about 48,000 clones, about 88% of them found once; the top ten carry roughly 3%. The input for sequencing was unsorted PBMCs, taken 0.8 years after starting antiretroviral therapy. All receptors derive from a woman younger than 35 with HIV. CDR3s leave out the opening cysteine and the closing phenylalanine or tryptophan.

CDR3	V	J
ASSLEGNGYT	TRBV7-3	TRBJ1-2
ASSSSTVPDTQY	TRBV5-4	TRBJ2-3
ASSSPGQGSMETQY	TRBV28	TRBJ2-5
ASLLQGSWANVLT	TRBV7-9	TRBJ2-6
ASSPSGANSNQPQH	TRBV5-1	TRBJ1-5
ASSSRTSAYEQY	TRBV27	TRBJ2-7
ASSEDGGQAILYGYT	TRBV6-1	TRBJ1-2
ASSLDFSGASGTQY	TRBV11-2	TRBJ2-3
ASSLGTGGPTDTQY	TRBV28	TRBJ2-3
AIRQLNTGELF	TRBV6-4	TRBJ2-2
ASSFGAEYEQY	TRBV28	TRBJ2-7